This entry lists 16 T cell receptor beta chains sequenced from one sample in a study of blood T cell repertoires in COVID-19. Data came from immunoSEQ multiplex PCR; TCRdb stores just in-frame clones and leaves some out. Of 150,000 to 200,000 clones in the sample, 65% to 85% are singletons; the top ten hold 13%. The specimen sequenced was PBMCs or T cells enriched from blood (not recorded which). These receptors all come from a woman aged 55-69 years who had recovered from COVID-19.

This rearrangement joins TRBV12-5 to TRBJ1-5, with 10 nucleotides matching TRBD1. The germline V gene encodes CDR1 LGHNT and CDR2 FRNRAP. The CDR3 spans 15 residues. V was clipped by 4 bases and J by 1 base; unmatched bases: 1. In nucleotides, the CDR3 is TGTGCTAGTGGTTCGGGACAGGGGAGCAATCAGCCCCAGCATTTT. Its translation: CASGSGQGSNQPQHF.

This chain uses TRBV11-3 with TRBJ2-1; TRBD2 agrees at 7 bases. Looked up from germline, CDR1 is SGHNT and CDR2 is YENEEA. This CDR3 is built from 15 residues. J gave up 5 bases and V 1 base, and 5 bases lay outside the gene matches. The CDR3 DNA is TGTGCCAGCAGCTTAGGGCTAGCGGTTGACAATGAGCAGTTCTTC. It encodes CASSLGLAVDNEQFF.

The genes are TRBV28 and TRBJ2-7; maybe TRBD1 (6 bases). This CDR3 has 15 amino acids. With 7 bases removed from V and 0 bases from J, the gap between germline ends came to 16 bases. Germline V lookup: CDR1 MDHEN, CDR2 SYDVKM. DNA for the CDR3: TGTGCCAGCACCGAAGGGACATCTAGCTCCTACGAGCAGTACTTC. Translated, it gives CASTEGTSSSYEQYF.

This chain joins TRBV10-3 and TRBJ1-1; D gene uncertain. V was shortened by 10 bases and J by 2 bases, with 14 bases between the two germline ends. This CDR3 has 13 amino acids. In germline, CDR1 is ENHRY, CDR2 SYGVKD. CDR3 amino acids: CATAGLANTEAFF. CDR3 sequence (DNA): TGTGCCACCGCAGGACTGGCTAACACTGAAGCTTTCTTT.

The chain is built from TRBV4-2 and TRBJ2-7; TRBD1 aligns across 7 bases. Germline V CDR1 and CDR2: LGHNA, YNFKEQ. V shed 2 bases, J shed 4 bases, and the junction held 11 bases outside the gene matches. The length of the CDR3 is 16 residues. The CDR3: CASSQPTARGQYEQYF. Written as DNA, the CDR3 is TGTGCCAGCAGCCAACCGACCGCGAGGGGGCAGTACGAGCAGTACTTC.

The chain recombines TRBV5-1 with TRBJ2-6; D uncertain. V lost 2 bases and J 3 bases, leaving 15 bases between the germline ends. The germline gives CDR1 SGHRS, CDR2 YFSETQ. The CDR3 consists of 17 residues. Here the CDR3 DNA reads TGCGCCAGCAGCTTCTTGGCTGCTGGTCTTGGGGCCAACGTCCTGACTTTC. This gives the protein CASSFLAAGLGANVLTF.

The chain couples TRBV19 to TRBJ2-1, with TRBD1 as a possible D gene (5 bases). CDR1 is LNHDA and CDR2 is SQIVND in the germline V gene (reference sequence). The V and J ends lost 8 bases and 0 bases respectively, with 11 bases between them. This CDR3 comprises 14 residues. The CDR3 bases are TGTGCCAGTGTAAGGGGCAGCTCCTACAATGAGCAGTTCTTC. It is translated as CASVRGSSYNEQFF.

The chain couples TRBV6-1 to TRBJ1-2; TRBD1 matches 10 bases. Germline V gene sequence: CDR1 MNHNS, CDR2 SASEGT. With V trimmed by 2 bases and J by 3 bases, 3 bases remained unmatched. The CDR3 sequence is 15 residues long. The CDR3 nucleotides read TGTGCCAGCAGTGAATTAGACAGGGGGCACTATGGCTACACCTTC. Encoded protein: CASSELDRGHYGYTF.

V gene TRBV6-5 combines with J gene TRBJ1-1; 8 bases are a match to TRBD1. The CDR3 contains 14 residues. Germline V gene sequence: CDR1 MNHEY, CDR2 SVGAGI. The junction had 7 bases not matched to a gene; V was cut back by 5 bases and J by 5 bases. The CDR3 region has the DNA TGTGCCAGCAGTAGCGGGACAGGTCAAACTGAAGCTTTCTTT. Residues: CASSSGTGQTEAFF.

The chain carries TRBV3-1 (or the pseudogene TRBV3-2) and TRBJ2-3; possible D gene TRBD2, 6 bases. The CDR3 extends over 20 amino acids. V was cut by 5 bases and J by 5 bases, with 32 bases left in between. Germline V gene lookup returns CDR1 LGHDT and CDR2 YNNKEL (reference sequence). The chain's CDR3 is CASSLLSGYSRDSPKDTQYF. The CDR3 bases are TGTGCCAGCAGCTTGCTAAGCGGTTACAGCCGGGACTCCCCCAAAGATACGCAGTATTTT.

This clone has just one count. J is TRBJ1-2 and V is TRBV27; no reliable D call. The CDR3 has 13 amino acids. Trimming stripped 2 bases from V and 5 bases from J, with 9 bases between. Germline lookup yields CDR1 MNHEY and CDR2 SMNVEV (reference sequence). The chain's CDR3 is CASSLTGWYGYTF. The CDR3 DNA sequence: TGTGCCAGCAGTTTAACCGGGTGGTATGGCTACACCTTC.

The genes are TRBV6-5 and TRBJ2-7; D gene uncertain. CDR3 length: 11 amino acids. Trimming took 5 bases from V and 3 from J, leaving 5 bases between them. Germline-derived CDR1 and CDR2 are MNHEY and SVGAGI. CDR3 region: CASSTGYEQYF. In DNA form, the CDR3 reads TGTGCCAGCAGTACGGGCTACGAGCAGTACTTC.

CDR3 nucleotides: TGTGCCAGCAGCAGTACGACAGGGGGGTCCACCGGGGAGCTGTTTTTT. This sequence encodes CASSSTTGGSTGELFF. The V gene is TRBV9, the J gene TRBJ2-2; TRBD1 aligns across 9 bases. The CDR3 sequence is 16 residues long. With 4 bases clipped from V and 4 bases from J, the junction kept 8 bases outside the gene matches. CDR1 is SGDLS and CDR2 is YYNGEE in the germline V gene.

The CDR3 DNA reads TGTGCCAGCAGTGAATATCCCGGCAGGAGGGGCCACGAGCAGTACTTC. Its translation: CASSEYPGRRGHEQYF. The chain joins TRBV25-1 to TRBJ2-7; D may be TRBD2 (6 bases). The CDR3 loop spans 16 amino acids. The V and J ends lost 0 bases and 5 bases respectively, with 17 bases between them. Germline V CDR1 and CDR2: MGHDK, SYGVNS.

The chain links TRBV28 to TRBJ2-3, with TRBD1 as a possible D gene (5 bases). This CDR3 is 15 amino acids long. Per the germline V gene, CDR1 is MDHEN and CDR2 is SYDVKM. V lost 6 bases to trimming and J lost 2 bases, with 15 bases between them. In DNA, the CDR3 is TGTGCCAGCAGGTCCCTCAGGGTCCCCACAGATACGCAGTATTTT. The encoded protein is CASRSLRVPTDTQYF.

A single count supports this clone. The rearrangement joins TRBV5-1 to TRBJ1-4; D may be TRBD1 (5 bases). The CDR3 covers 13 residues. Germline V gives CDR1 SGHRS, CDR2 YFSETQ. V was pared by 8 bases and J by 7 bases, with 15 bases between. The CDR3 region is CARRHQGCEKLFF. CDR3 in DNA: TGCGCCAGGAGGCATCAGGGATGTGAAAAACTGTTTTTT.